This TCR beta chain is from a study of Ad26.COV2.S vaccination and SARS-CoV-2 variants. This clone was seen just once. Libraries were prepared by immunoSEQ multiplex PCR; TCRdb keeps only in-frame clonotypes and omits some of them. The sample has about half a million clones; about nine tenths are singletons. Treatment given: roughly 18 received Ad26.COV2.S at low or high dose, single or two shots; several received placebo; per-sample allocation not given. Samples were taken on day 63 after the first vaccine or placebo injection. An Ad26 vector expressing Wuhan-strain SARS-CoV-2 spike served as the vaccine. This sample comprised peripheral blood, obtained in a trial of Ad26.COV2.S vaccine versus placebo. The TCR was taken from a person between 18 and 60 years old who received the Ad26.COV2.S COVID-19 vaccine or a placebo.

The CDR3 sequence: CASSQAQDGEKLFF. DNA of the CDR3: TGTGCCAGCAGCCAAGCCCAGGACGGTGAAAAACTGTTTTTT. The gene calls are TRBV4-2 and TRBJ1-4, with D unclear. The germline V and J ends were trimmed by 1 base and 7 bases, with 10 bases remaining between them. The CDR3 runs 14 residues. Germline V gives CDR1 LGHNA, CDR2 YNFKEQ.